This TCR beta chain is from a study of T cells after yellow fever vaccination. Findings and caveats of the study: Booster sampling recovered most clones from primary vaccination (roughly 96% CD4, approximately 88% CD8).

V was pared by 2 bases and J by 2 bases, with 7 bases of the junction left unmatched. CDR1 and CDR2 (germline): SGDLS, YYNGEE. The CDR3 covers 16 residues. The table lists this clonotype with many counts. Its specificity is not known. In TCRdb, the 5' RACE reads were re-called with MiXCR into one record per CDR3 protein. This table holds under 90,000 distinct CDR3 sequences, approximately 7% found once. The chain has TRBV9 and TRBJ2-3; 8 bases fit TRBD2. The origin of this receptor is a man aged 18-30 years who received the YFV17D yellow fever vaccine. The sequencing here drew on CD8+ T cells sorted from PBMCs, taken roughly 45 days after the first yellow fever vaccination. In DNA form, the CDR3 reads TGTGCCAGCAGCGTGACAGGCGGGGGGCCCACAGATACGCAGTATTTT. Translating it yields CASSVTGGGPTDTQYF.